This T cell receptor beta chain was profiled in a study of blood T cell repertoires in COVID-19. Study-level background: The United States, Italy and Spain were the sources of the acute and convalescent COVID-19 samples.

In the authors' workflow: Scientists estimated how many nucleated cells there were by amplifying reference gene primers. The repertoire was sequenced with immunoSEQ multiplex PCR; TCRdb's copy has only in-frame clones and lacks some. V and J calls and clone size are given by that table; D and trimming were obtained from the DNA. The table lists 50,000 to 65,000 clones, 88% of them singletons, with around 3.6% in the top ten. The germline V gene has CDR1 SGHAT and CDR2 FQNNGV. The V and J ends lost 2 bases and 0 bases respectively, with 11 bases between them. The CDR3 length is 15 residues. The sequence was obtained from a human donor in a cohort sampled during active COVID-19. The sample comprised peripheral blood. The chain joins TRBV11-2 to TRBJ2-7, with a tentative D call TRBD1 (6 bases). CDR3 amino acids: CASSLTWDNSYEQYV. CDR3 DNA sequence: TGTGCCAGCAGCTTAACATGGGACAACTCCTACGAGCAGTACGTC.